This T cell receptor (beta chain) was sequenced for a study of T cells in women clearing cervical HPV infection. Overall study: HLA type stays a possible confounder, typing being limited. Study-wide results and limits: Richness plus V gene abundances separated cases from controls with AUC roughly 0.83.

Assay: immunoSEQ multiplex PCR; the TCRdb copy retains only in-frame clones and omits some. With 34,000 or so clones in the sample, the ten largest clones hold around 4%. The CDR3 extends over 14 amino acids. Germline V CDR1 and CDR2: SEHNR, FQNEAQ (reference sequence). For this clone: Its antigen is still unknown. The read gets to within 3 residues of the CDR3 end, and the germline J gene fills in the rest.

HPV was found by MY09/MY11 PCR and dot-blot genotyping. What was sequenced was blood buffy coat. The gene calls are TRBV7-9 and TRBJ1-2, with D possibly matching TRBD1 (5 bases). The receptor was derived from a woman between 18 and 75 years old with a cervical HPV16 infection that either progressed to CIN3+ or cleared (not recorded which). CDR3 DNA, as far as it was read: TGTGCCAGCAGCTTAGCTTTGGGGGACTACGAC. This sequence encodes CASSLALGDYD. The CDR3 in its entirety is CASSLALGDYDYTF. Together with reference TRBV7-9 and TRBJ1-2, the CDR3 gives the full variable domain: DTGVSQNPRHKITKRGQNVTFRCDPISEHNRLYWYRQTLGQGPEFLTYFQNEAQLEKSRLLSDRFSAERPKGSFSTLEIQRTEQGDSAMYLCASSLALGDYDYTFGSGTRLTVV.